The 21 T cell receptor beta chains in this list originate from one sample, sequenced in a study of graft-versus-host responses after intestinal transplantation (dated by TCRdb to the early 2020s). No antigen has been identified for these receptors. Reading the label with the study, this specimen's time point is: cells obtained before transplantation from donor or recipient. To prepare the library, the immunoSEQ multiplex PCR assay was applied. What TCRdb holds here is the immuneACCESS table cut down to in-frame rearrangements. Part of the clones is not present; checked against another copy, under half of the missing clones reflect an unresolved V gene, and the others are unexplained. The sample has over 100,000 clones on record, 87% of them singletons. Over 0.8% of the sample comes from the top ten. Sequencing used unstimulated CD4+ T cells sorted from spleen or lymph node cells, obtained before intestinal transplant. The origin of the receptors is a human donor who received an intestinal transplant.

The chain employs TRBV11-2 and TRBJ1-2; 8 nucleotides line up with TRBD1. The CDR3 runs 15 residues. V was pared by 3 bases and J by 4 bases, with 7 bases of the junction left unmatched. CDR1 is SGHAT and CDR2 is FQNNGV in the germline V gene. The CDR3 region has the DNA TGTGCCAGCAGCTTGGACAGGGAAGTGGGCTATGGCTACACCTTC. The encoded protein is CASSLDREVGYGYTF.

The chain carries TRBV5-1 and TRBJ2-5; the D gene could be TRBD1 or TRBD2 (6 bases each). CDR3 length equals 16 residues. Germline V CDR1 and CDR2: SGHRS, YFSETQ. Trimming cost V 2 bases and J 2 bases, with 16 bases left between them. The CDR3 sequence is CASSFSVGGVQETQYF. The DNA for the CDR3 is TGCGCCAGCAGCTTCAGTGTGGGGGGCGTTCAAGAGACCCAGTACTTC.

The V and J genes are TRBV4-1 and TRBJ2-7; TRBD1 matches at 9 bases. Trimming took 4 bases from V and 3 from J; bases not matched to a gene: 13. CDR3 length: 17 amino acids. Germline CDR1 reads MGHRA; CDR2 reads YSYEKL. In DNA, the CDR3 is TGCGCCAGCAGCCCCCAGGATGCGGGACAGGGAGGCTACGAGCAGTACTTC. It translates to CASSPQDAGQGGYEQYF.

The chain has TRBV7-2 and TRBJ1-3; the match to TRBD1 covers 8 bases. The CDR3 is 15 amino acids. CDR1 is SGHTA and CDR2 is FQGNSA in the germline V gene. V was clipped by 5 bases and J by 0 bases; unmatched bases: 3. As DNA, the CDR3 is TGTGCCAGCAGCGTTGGACAGGGCTCTGGAAACACCATATATTTT. Its translation is CASSVGQGSGNTIYF.

This chain uses TRBV6-6 with TRBJ1-5, with D uncertain. The V gene's germline CDR1 is MNHNY and CDR2 SVGAGI (reference sequence). The CDR3 is 12 amino acids. The V end lost 4 bases, the J end lost 7 bases, and 8 bases lay between the germline ends. The CDR3 reads CASSSGEQPQHF. CDR3 DNA sequence: TGTGCCAGCAGTTCAGGAGAACAGCCCCAGCATTTT.

This chain joins TRBV2 and TRBJ2-5; 8 positions match TRBD1. V gave up 6 bases and J gave up 4 bases; unmatched junction bases: 7. In germline, CDR1 is SNHLY, CDR2 FYNNEI. There are 14 residues in the CDR3. The CDR3 DNA reads as TGTGCCAGCAGAGATACACAGGGGGGAGAGACCCAGTACTTC. Its translation is CASRDTQGGETQYF. The variable domain in full, completed from reference TRBV2 and TRBJ2-5, reads EPEVTQTPSHQVTQMGQEVILRCVPISNHLYFYWYRQILGQKVEFLVSFYNNEISEKSEIFDDQFSVERPDGSNFTLKIRSTKLEDSAMYFCASRDTQGGETQYFGPGTRLLVL.

The chain recombines TRBV11-2 with TRBJ1-2; a possible D gene is TRBD1 (5 bases). The V end was cut by 2 bases, the J end by 2 bases, with 18 bases between. Germline assignment: CDR1 SGHAT and CDR2 FQNNGV. This CDR3 comprises 17 residues. CDR3 protein: CASSLNRQGVGNYGYTF. Written as DNA, the CDR3 is TGTGCCAGCAGCTTAAACAGACAAGGGGTCGGGAACTATGGCTACACCTTC. The variable domain in full, completed from reference TRBV11-2 and TRBJ1-2, reads EAGVAQSPRYKIIEKRQSVAFWCNPISGHATLYWYQQILGQGPKLLIQFQNNGVVDDSQLPKDRFSAERLKGVDSTLKIQPAKLEDSAVYLCASSLNRQGVGNYGYTFGSGTRLTVV.

The gene calls are TRBV2 and TRBJ1-2, with no clear D. The ends were cut back, 7 bases at V and 3 bases at J, with 6 bases in the middle. CDR1 SNHLY and CDR2 FYNNEI come from the germline V gene. The CDR3 has 11 residues. The CDR3 sequence is CASKRDYGYTF. CDR3 coding DNA: TGTGCCAGCAAAAGGGACTATGGCTACACCTTC. Combining the CDR3 with reference TRBV2 and TRBJ1-2 gives the whole variable domain EPEVTQTPSHQVTQMGQEVILRCVPISNHLYFYWYRQILGQKVEFLVSFYNNEISEKSEIFDDQFSVERPDGSNFTLKIRSTKLEDSAMYFCASKRDYGYTFGSGTRLTVV.

This clone was seen once. The CDR3 loop is CASSLGFGENEKLFF. The CDR3 DNA is TGCGCCAGCAGCTTGGGCTTCGGGGAAAATGAAAAACTGTTTTTT. This sequence joins TRBV5-1 and TRBJ1-4; unclear D gene. CDR3 length: 15 residues. The V gene's germline CDR1 is SGHRS and CDR2 YFSETQ. Trimming left V 0 bases short and J 5 bases short, with 11 bases between.

This clone was counted a single time. The CDR3 sequence: CASSLTEAAGYTF. CDR3 bases: TGCGCCAGCAGCTTGACGGAGGCGGCGGGCTACACCTTC. This chain uses TRBV5-1 with TRBJ1-2; D gene ambiguous. This CDR3 has 13 residues. Trimming shortened V by 1 base and J by 8 bases, and 12 bases separated the two germline ends. The germline V gene encodes CDR1 SGHRS and CDR2 YFSETQ.

This clone occurred once. The chain couples TRBV7-2 to TRBJ2-2, with D possibly called TRBD1 or TRBD2 (6 bases each). CDR3 length: 14 residues. V was pared by 3 bases and J by 3 bases, with 8 bases between. Germline CDR1 is SGHTA and CDR2 is FQGNSA. The DNA for the CDR3 is TGTGCCAGCAGCTTGAGGGGGGACACCGGGGAGCTGTTTTTT. This gives the protein CASSLRGDTGELFF.

This chain joins TRBV18 and TRBJ2-7; D could derive from TRBD1 or TRBD2 (5 bases each). Trimming stripped 1 base from V and 6 bases from J, with 13 bases between. The CDR3 runs 14 residues. Germline V gene sequence: CDR1 KGHSH, CDR2 LQKENI. The CDR3 bases are TGTGCCAGCTCACCACTGGCCTCGAGGGGCGAGCAGTACTTC. Translated, it gives CASSPLASRGEQYF.

This chain joins TRBV18 and TRBJ2-5; TRBD2 agrees at 11 bases. Per the germline V gene, CDR1 is KGHSH and CDR2 is LQKENI. V dropped 6 bases and J dropped 3; count of bases not matched to a gene: 6. The CDR3 runs to 15 residues. DNA for the CDR3: TGTGCCAGCTCTACGACTAGCGGGGACAAAGAGACCCAGTACTTC. Its translation is CASSTTSGDKETQYF.

The chain carries TRBV29-1 and TRBJ2-1; 8 nucleotides match TRBD2. Germline V gene lookup returns CDR1 SQVTM and CDR2 ANQGSEA. The junction had 17 bases not matched to a gene; V was cut back by 6 bases and J by 4 bases. This CDR3 spans 17 amino acids. The CDR3 sequence is CSVTTGTSLGFYNEQFF. DNA for the CDR3: TGCAGCGTCACAACCGGGACTAGTTTGGGCTTTTACAATGAGCAGTTCTTC.

This clone is a singleton in its sample. The genes are TRBV7-9 and TRBJ2-5; 8 positions match TRBD1. V was clipped by 5 bases and J by 1 base; unmatched bases: 9. The CDR3 spans 16 residues. Germline values: CDR1 SEHNR, CDR2 FQNEAQ (reference sequence). The CDR3 DNA reads TGTGCCAGCAGCCCCACCGGGACAGGACCCCAAGAGACCCAGTACTTC. Translation: CASSPTGTGPQETQYF.

This clone came up a few times. The chain recombines TRBV6-5 with TRBJ1-6; D is undetermined. This CDR3 spans 15 amino acids. V was pared by 0 bases and J by 10 bases, with 13 bases between. Germline V gene lookup returns CDR1 MNHEY and CDR2 SVGAGI. The CDR3 is CASSYSTADGSPLHF. In nucleotides, the CDR3 is TGTGCCAGCAGTTACTCGACTGCCGATGGATCACCCCTCCACTTT.

The rearrangement uses TRBV6-1 and TRBJ2-1; 11 bases line up with TRBD2. In germline, CDR1 is MNHNS, CDR2 SASEGT. This CDR3 is 14 amino acids long. With V trimmed by 8 bases and J by 9 bases, 9 bases remained unmatched. The CDR3, as DNA: TGTGCCAGCGAGGGACTAGCGGTACAAGGTGAGCAGTTCTTC. It translates to CASEGLAVQGEQFF.

This clone appeared a few times. V and J are TRBV5-4 and TRBJ2-7, with D perhaps TRBD1 (5 bases). Germline lookup yields CDR1 SGHNT and CDR2 YYREEE (reference sequence). Between the trimmed V and J ends, which lost 4 bases and 5 bases, there was a span of 13 bases. There are 13 residues in the CDR3. CDR3 amino acids: CASSRSGNDEQYF. DNA of the CDR3: TGTGCCAGCAGCCGCTCAGGGAACGACGAGCAGTACTTC.

V gene TRBV7-3 combines with J gene TRBJ2-2; possible D gene TRBD1, 6 bases. The CDR3 is made up of 15 amino acids. V lost 5 bases to trimming and J lost 8 bases, with 18 bases between them. Germline CDR1 reads SGHTA; CDR2 reads FQGTGA. The CDR3 reads CASSPTRGLRGELFF. DNA of the CDR3: TGTGCCAGCAGCCCAACGAGGGGGTTGAGAGGGGAGCTGTTTTTT.

The chain links TRBV18 to TRBJ1-3; D gene ambiguous. Germline CDR1 KGHSH, CDR2 LQKENI. CDR3 length: 15 amino acids. The V end was cut by 3 bases, the J end by 4 bases, with 13 bases between. The CDR3 protein is CASSPLGRSGNTIYF. Here the CDR3 DNA reads TGTGCCAGCTCACCCCTTGGCAGGAGCGGAAACACCATATATTTT. The variable domain in full, completed from reference TRBV18 and TRBJ1-3, reads NAGVMQNPRHLVRRRGQEARLRCSPMKGHSHVYWYRQLPEEGLKFMVYLQKENIIDESGMPKERFSAEFPKEGPSILRIQQVVRGDSAAYFCASSPLGRSGNTIYFGEGSWLTVV.

The V call is TRBV6-6, the J call TRBJ1-1; D gene unclear. The CDR3 is 15 amino acids. Trimming left V 3 bases short and J 4 bases short, with 15 bases between. Germline V gene sequence: CDR1 MNHNY, CDR2 SVGAGI (reference sequence). The CDR3 DNA sequence: TGTGCCAGCAGTTATGTAGCTCCAGGCTTCACTGAAGCTTTCTTT. Its protein product is CASSYVAPGFTEAFF.